This TCR beta chain stems from a study of T cells in Graves' hyperthyroidism and ophthalmopathy. Unmatched junction bases numbered 15, after V lost 6 bases and J lost 8 bases. The CDR3 covers 16 residues. The germline CDR1 and CDR2 sequences are MDHEN and SYDVKM. Uncontrolled infection, other autoimmune disease, pregnancy or lactation barred patients from enrollment. Researchers took RNA transcripts and amplified the TCR beta CDR3 regions from them. The HTBI primer set was used in a first-round RT-PCR of the TCR CDR3. One entry per CDR3 protein, called by TCRdb with MiXCR from the multiplex PCR reads. The sample holds under 500,000 distinct CDR3 sequences; over 11% are singletons and the top ten take 25% to 30%.

The receptor was derived from a man in his fifties or sixties with Graves' ophthalmopathy. Sequenced: blood. V usage is TRBV28 and J usage is TRBJ2-1; 8 positions match TRBD1. The CDR3, as DNA: TGTGCCAGCAGGCCCGGGGCGCGGACAGGGTTCTATGAGCAGTTCTTC. Encoded protein: CASRPGARTGFYEQFF.